This T cell receptor beta chain derives from a study of T cells in tuberculosis. A note on this clone: Its antigen is still unknown.

This CDR3 comprises 16 residues. Germline V gives CDR1 KGHSH, CDR2 LQKENI. V dropped 4 bases and J dropped 5 bases, with 20 bases sitting between them. Only in-frame clones appear in the TCRdb table, and some are missing; sequencing was by immunoSEQ multiplex PCR. The sample carries some 40,000 clones, 94% recorded once. Whole-study results and caveats: Smaller alpha distances in active tuberculosis partly reflected shorter CDR3-alpha lengths.

Time point here: new active TB diagnosis, blood taken before or within 7 days of starting treatment. The sequence was obtained from an adult with tuberculosis. The sample was PBMCs, taken at tuberculosis diagnosis. The chain employs TRBV18 and TRBJ1-1, with D possibly being TRBD1 (5 bases). The CDR3 nucleotides are TGTGCCAGCTCACGTTATGACCTCGCGGGGGGGACTGAAGCTTTCTTT. Its translation is CASSRYDLAGGTEAFF. The whole variable domain, filled in from reference TRBV18 and TRBJ1-1, reads NAGVMQNPRHLVRRRGQEARLRCSPMKGHSHVYWYRQLPEEGLKFMVYLQKENIIDESGMPKERFSAEFPKEGPSILRIQQVVRGDSAAYFCASSRYDLAGGTEAFFGQGTRLTVV.